The sample holds one count of the clone carrying this T cell receptor (beta chain). The target antigen is unknown. CDR1 is SNHLY, CDR2 FYNNEI, per germline. The CDR3 is made up of 12 amino acids. The V gene lost 3 bases and the J gene lost 1 base, with 4 bases spanning the gap. TCRdb passed the reads through MiXCR, listing each CDR3 protein once. The sample lists roughly 250,000 distinct CDR3 sequences, roughly 22% seen once, with 18% in the top ten. The data derive from a study of T cell repertoires in cytomegalovirus infection. Study observations and caveats: In two of eight donors, the top clonotype was HLA-C-restricted CMV-specific. CMV carriers with the relevant HLA were identified by cumulative public TCR beta family frequency.

The chain is built from TRBV2 and TRBJ2-7, with D unclear. The TCR originated in a human donor in good health (CMV status not recorded). Some clones in this sample may be carry-over from other donors' samples. Sequenced material: CD8+ T cells from PBMCs. CDR3: CASSDMSYEQYF. The DNA of the CDR3 is TGTGCCAGCAGTGATATGTCCTACGAGCAGTACTTC.